The 17 T cell receptor beta chains presented below share a single source sample, sequenced in a study of blood T cell repertoires in COVID-19. Sequenced by immunoSEQ multiplex PCR; TCRdb stores in-frame clones only, minus some. The sample lists around 140,000 clones, about 85% seen once, with around 2.5% in the top ten. Sequenced input: peripheral blood. These receptors came from a human donor with acute or convalescent COVID-19. The donor label of this sample is uncertain.

This clone was observed once. The CDR3 loop reads CASSHLSGRRNEQFF. The CDR3 DNA follows: TGCGCCAGCAGCCATTTGAGCGGCAGAAGGAATGAGCAGTTCTTC. This rearrangement joins TRBV4-1 to TRBJ2-1, with D tentatively TRBD2 (5 bases). V lost 3 bases, J lost 7 bases, and 16 bases lay in between. Germline V lookup: CDR1 MGHRA, CDR2 YSYEKL. This CDR3 spans 15 amino acids.

The table lists this clone with a count of one. The CDR3 DNA follows: TGCGCCAGCAGTTATGGGGGGGCTCGGGAGACCCAGTACTTC. Translated: CASSYGGARETQYF. This chain connects TRBV5-1 to TRBJ2-5; the D gene is possibly TRBD2 (7 bases). V was clipped by 5 bases and J by 5 bases, with 16 bases between them. CDR3 length: 14 residues. From germline, CDR1 is SGHRS and CDR2 YFSETQ. Full variable domain (remainder filled in from reference TRBV5-1 and TRBJ2-5): KAGVTQTPRYLIKTRGQQVTLSCSPISGHRSVSWYQQTPGQGLQFLFEYFSETQRNKGNFPGRFSGRQFSNSRSEMNVSTLELGDSALYLCASSYGGARETQYFGPGTRLLVL.

A remark on this clone: The sample holds other DNA sequences that translate to the same CDR3. The chain carries TRBV11-2 and TRBJ2-7; D is unresolved. Deletions cut 1 base from V and 7 bases from J, with 23 bases between. Germline V gene data show CDR1 as SGHAT and CDR2 as FQNNGV. The CDR3 length is 17 residues. CDR3 residues: CASSLGVRRPNLYEQYF. The CDR3 region has the DNA TGTGCCAGCAGCTTAGGGGTGCGGCGGCCCAACCTCTATGAGCAGTACTTC.

The rearrangement uses TRBV28 and TRBJ1-2; 7 bases are shared with TRBD1. V gave up 5 bases and J gave up 2 bases; unmatched junction bases: 2. Germline loops: CDR1 MDHEN, CDR2 SYDVKM. The CDR3 is 13 residues long. The CDR3: CASSQTGNYGYTF. The CDR3 DNA follows: TGTGCCAGCAGTCAGACAGGGAACTATGGCTACACCTTC.

The chain carries TRBV7-8 and TRBJ1-4; D is unresolved. Germline-derived CDR1 and CDR2 are SGHVS and FQNEAQ. The CDR3 spans 13 residues. Trimming cost V 5 bases and J 3 bases, with 7 bases left between them. CDR3 bases: TGTGCCAGCAGCCCACCAGCTAATGAAAAACTGTTTTTT. Residues: CASSPPANEKLFF.

The chain carries TRBV28 and TRBJ1-2, with 8 bases aligning to TRBD1. Germline trimming cut 5 bases from V and 4 bases from J; bases unmatched to any gene: 9. Germline CDR1 MDHEN, CDR2 SYDVKM. The CDR3 extends over 15 amino acids. The CDR3 region has the DNA TGTGCCAGCAGTCCACCGGGACAGGCACTCTATGGCTACACCTTC. Translation: CASSPPGQALYGYTF.

This clone has more than one count but fewer than ten. The genes are TRBV5-1 and TRBJ1-2, with D unresolved. V was pared by 4 bases and J by 5 bases, with 18 bases between. From germline, CDR1 is SGHRS and CDR2 YFSETQ. The CDR3 runs 15 residues. CDR3 protein: CASSPNLMGSYGYTF. In DNA form, the CDR3 reads TGCGCCAGCAGCCCTAACTTAATGGGGAGTTATGGCTACACCTTC.

The CDR3 is CASSFAGDTEAFF. CDR3 DNA sequence: TGTGCCAGCAGCTTTGCAGGGGATACTGAAGCTTTCTTT. The V gene is TRBV5-4, the J gene TRBJ1-1; D is possibly TRBD1 (6 bases). V was cut by 2 bases and J by 5 bases, with 10 bases left in between. The CDR3 has 13 amino acids. Germline CDR1 SGHNT, CDR2 YYREEE (reference sequence).

This CDR3 reads CASSLNTAQETQYF. DNA for the CDR3: TGCGCCAGCAGCTTGAATACAGCACAAGAGACCCAGTACTTC. J is TRBJ2-5 and V is TRBV5-1; D not certain. The V end was cut by 1 base, the J end by 2 bases, with 9 bases between. Per the germline V gene, CDR1 is SGHRS and CDR2 is YFSETQ. The CDR3 spans 14 residues.

This clone was counted at least ten times. This rearrangement joins TRBV30 to TRBJ1-2; D is uncertain. Germline-derived CDR1 and CDR2 are GTSNPN and SVGIG (reference sequence). This CDR3 is 14 amino acids long. V lost 0 bases to trimming and J lost 4 bases, with 12 bases between them. The CDR3 loop reads CAWSVREGTYGYTF. CDR3 nucleotide sequence: TGTGCCTGGAGTGTACGGGAGGGAACCTATGGCTACACCTTC.

The V gene is TRBV7-9, the J gene TRBJ2-2; TRBD2 aligns across 15 bases. V gave up 5 bases and J gave up 1 base; unmatched junction bases: 5. This CDR3 has 18 residues. Germline values: CDR1 SEHNR, CDR2 FQNEAQ (reference sequence). The CDR3 DNA follows: TGTGCCAGCAGCCTTGGACTAGCGGGGGGGAAGAACACCGGGGAGCTGTTTTTT. Translated, it gives CASSLGLAGGKNTGELFF. The full variable domain, in which reference TRBV7-9 and TRBJ2-2 provide the parts outside the CDR3, is DTGVSQNPRHKITKRGQNVTFRCDPISEHNRLYWYRQTLGQGPEFLTYFQNEAQLEKSRLLSDRFSAERPKGSFSTLEIQRTEQGDSAMYLCASSLGLAGGKNTGELFFGEGSRLTVL.

The chain couples TRBV10-3 to TRBJ1-6; 7 bases fit TRBD1. V was pared by 4 bases and J by 0 bases, with 3 bases of the junction left unmatched. From germline, CDR1 is ENHRY and CDR2 SYGVKD. The length of the CDR3 is 16 residues. The CDR3 region has the DNA TGTGCCATCAGTGCGGGGGACAGCTCCTATAATTCACCCCTCCACTTT. It codes for CAISAGDSSYNSPLHF.

The chain couples TRBV5-4 to TRBJ2-1, with D possibly being TRBD2 (5 bases). The CDR3 has 14 amino acids. Trimming cost V 0 bases and J 4 bases, with 8 bases left between them. Per the germline V gene, CDR1 is SGHNT and CDR2 is YYREEE (reference sequence). DNA for the CDR3: TGTGCCAGCAGCTTGGCCGCGGGTTACAATGAGCAGTTCTTC. This codes for CASSLAAGYNEQFF.

The CDR3 loop is CASSSQMYGPGELFF. In DNA, the CDR3 is TGTGCCAGCAGCTCCCAGATGTATGGGCCCGGGGAGCTGTTTTTT. The chain recombines TRBV14 with TRBJ2-2, with D uncertain. The length of the CDR3 is 15 residues. The germline V gene has CDR1 SGHDN and CDR2 FVKESK. V was shortened by 5 bases and J by 6 bases, with 16 bases between the two germline ends.

This clone was counted once. The chain couples TRBV19 to TRBJ1-2, with D maybe TRBD1 (5 bases). V was shortened by 4 bases and J by 3 bases, with 15 bases between the two germline ends. CDR1 and CDR2 (germline): LNHDA, SQIVND (reference sequence). The CDR3 is 15 residues long. The CDR3 nucleotides are TGTGCCAGTAGTACTCCCAGGGTTAGGGACTATGGCTACACCTTC. Translated: CASSTPRVRDYGYTF.

The J gene is TRBJ1-1, the V gene TRBV7-8; D is unclear. Germline assignment: CDR1 SGHVS and CDR2 FQNEAQ. V dropped 1 base and J dropped 1 base, with 7 bases sitting between them. The CDR3 sequence is 14 residues long. DNA for the CDR3: TGTGCCAGCAGCTTAGGTATGGCGAACACTGAAGCTTTCTTT. Encoded protein: CASSLGMANTEAFF. Full variable domain (outside the CDR3, taken from reference TRBV7-8 and TRBJ1-1): GAGVSQSPRYKVAKRGQDVALRCDPISGHVSLFWYQQALGQGPEFLTYFQNEAQLDKSGLPSDRFFAERPEGSVSTLKIQRTQQEDSAVYLCASSLGMANTEAFFGQGTRLTVV.

The chain is built from TRBV11-2 and TRBJ1-4; unclear D gene. This CDR3 spans 14 amino acids. V lost 4 bases and J lost 8, with 14 bases in between. Germline CDR1 is SGHAT and CDR2 is FQNNGV. The CDR3 loop reads CASSSNGYREKLFF. The CDR3 DNA reads as TGTGCCAGCAGCTCGAACGGGTACCGCGAAAAACTGTTTTTT.